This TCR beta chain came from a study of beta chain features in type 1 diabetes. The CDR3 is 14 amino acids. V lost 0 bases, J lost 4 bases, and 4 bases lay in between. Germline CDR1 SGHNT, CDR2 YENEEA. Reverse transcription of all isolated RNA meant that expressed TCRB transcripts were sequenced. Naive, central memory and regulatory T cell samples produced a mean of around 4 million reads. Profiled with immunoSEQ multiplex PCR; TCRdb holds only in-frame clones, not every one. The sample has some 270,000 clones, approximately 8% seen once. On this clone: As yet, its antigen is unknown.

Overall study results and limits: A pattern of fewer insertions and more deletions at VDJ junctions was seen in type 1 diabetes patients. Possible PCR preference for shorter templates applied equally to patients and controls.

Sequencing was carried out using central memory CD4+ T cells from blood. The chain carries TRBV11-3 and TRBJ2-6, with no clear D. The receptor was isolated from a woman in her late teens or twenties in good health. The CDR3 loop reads CASSLEAGANVLTF. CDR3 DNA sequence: TGTGCCAGCAGCTTAGAGGCCGGGGCCAACGTCCTGACTTTC. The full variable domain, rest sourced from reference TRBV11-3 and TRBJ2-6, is EAGVVQSPRYKIIEKKQPVAFWCNPISGHNTLYWYLQNLGQGPELLIRYENEEAVDDSQLPKDRFSAERLKGVDSTLKIQPAELGDSAVYLCASSLEAGANVLTFGAGSRLTVL.